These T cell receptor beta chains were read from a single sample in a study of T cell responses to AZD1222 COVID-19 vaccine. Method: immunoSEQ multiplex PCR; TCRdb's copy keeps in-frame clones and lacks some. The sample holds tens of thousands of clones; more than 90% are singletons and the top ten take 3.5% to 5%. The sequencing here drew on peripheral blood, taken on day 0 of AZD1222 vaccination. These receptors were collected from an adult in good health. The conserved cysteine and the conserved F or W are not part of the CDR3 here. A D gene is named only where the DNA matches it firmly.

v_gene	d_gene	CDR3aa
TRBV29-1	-	SPGEIGGEQY
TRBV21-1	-	ASSKGRGVGGRADPKFMDIQY
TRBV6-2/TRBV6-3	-	ASSSRRSSEQF
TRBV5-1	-	ASSLGTEGNTIY
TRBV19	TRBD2	ASRIRWGGQETQY
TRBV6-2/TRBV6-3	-	ASTPLGTPAEQY
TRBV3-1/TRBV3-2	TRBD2	ASTPGTSGAIPNTGELF
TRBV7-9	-	ASSFLRSNYGYT
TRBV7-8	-	ASSQRAGRSTEAF
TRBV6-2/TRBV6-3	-	ASSYSGVYEQY
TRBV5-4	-	ASSFVGQPQH
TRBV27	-	ASRPDRINTEAF
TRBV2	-	ASSEIENTEAF
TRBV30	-	AWRIGARGNTIY
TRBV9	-	ASSVSGQETQY
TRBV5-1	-	ASSLAQMDTEAF
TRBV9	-	ASSVETGFGQPQH
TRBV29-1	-	SVEGGSTDTQY
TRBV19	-	ASSHRGELF
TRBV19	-	ASSILIGGYNEQF
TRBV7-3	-	ASSVERSTEAF
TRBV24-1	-	ATSEDGQPQH
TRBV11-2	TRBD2	ASSFDPRTSGRRNEQF
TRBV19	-	ASSIRNYGYT
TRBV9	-	ASSVGSADFKDTEAF
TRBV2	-	ASSAETGLGETQY
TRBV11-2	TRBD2	ASSLVREGPYNEQF
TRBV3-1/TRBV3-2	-	ASSQATTGNDEQY
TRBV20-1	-	SASVLDNEQF
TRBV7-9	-	ASSLSGEKLF
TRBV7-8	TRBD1	ASTRNQGADGELF
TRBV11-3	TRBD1	ASSAIDRGAEQY
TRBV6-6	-	ASSRPPGWKVSAGELF
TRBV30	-	AWSIGQSRNEKLF
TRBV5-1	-	ASSLGEEYTGELF
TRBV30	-	AWSVLWTANTGELF
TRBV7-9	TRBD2	AMKAGGLNEQF